This record covers a single T cell receptor beta chain. Its antigen remains unidentified. V gave up 5 bases and J gave up 3 bases; unmatched junction bases: 12. Germline V gene data show CDR1 as SGHTA and CDR2 as FQGNSA. This CDR3 has 17 amino acids. Assay used: immunoSEQ multiplex PCR; TCRdb lists only in-frame clones, some missing. The sample carries 13,000 or so clones, 80% to 85% recorded once. This sample was included in a study of OX40 agonist ivuxolimab in advanced cancers. Study-level background: Ivuxolimab, an antibody acting as an agonist of OX40 (CD134), was used to treat patients.

Points from the study as a whole: Patients who responded partially at 0.1-3.0 mg/kg showed clonal expansion ranking among the lowest. CD8+ T cells (on average) carried more expanded clones than CD4+ T cells.

Prior autoimmune disease or systemic immunosuppression barred patients. The chain has TRBV7-2 and TRBJ2-3, with 9 bases lining up with TRBD2. The TCR was taken from an adult with an advanced solid tumor such as melanoma, head and neck, liver or kidney cancer. The specimen comprised CD4+ or CD8+ T cells sorted from blood, sampled in a trial of the OX40 agonist ivuxolimab. The CDR3 nucleotides read TGTGCCAGCAGCCCGGTCCCAAGCGGGGGGTTGACAGATACGCAGTATTTT. It translates to CASSPVPSGGLTDTQYF. Variable domain in full (rest from reference TRBV7-2 and TRBJ2-3): GAGVSQSPSNKVTEKGKDVELRCDPISGHTALYWYRQSLGQGLEFLIYFQGNSAPDKSGLPSDRFSAERTGGSVSTLTIQRTQQEDSAVYLCASSPVPSGGLTDTQYFGPGTRLTVL.